This T cell receptor (beta chain) was documented in a study of cytomegalovirus exposure and HLA in healthy donors. Study-wide points: TRBV6-2, TRBV6-3 and some other V segments were unresolvable in 87-base-pair reads. A cluster of highly shared sequence variants was likely a sequencing artifact. Listed as cytomegalovirus-associated were over 150 TCR beta chains.

About this clone itself: Its antigen is currently unknown.

The CDR3 length is 16 residues. Trimming took 4 bases from V and 4 from J; bases not matched to a gene: 3. The germline gives CDR1 LGHNA, CDR2 YNFKEQ. PCR employed 60 Vbeta and 13 Jbeta primers. This table comes from immunoSEQ multiplex PCR, and its TCRdb copy is limited to in-frame clones, with some not included. The table lists approximately 88,000 clones, roughly four fifths of them singletons. This chain links TRBV4-2 with TRBJ2-3, with TRBD2 matching 15 bases. Sequencing was carried out using PBMCs. The origin of this receptor is a man under 40 in good health and CMV-seronegative. DNA for the CDR3: TGTGCCAGCAGCCCACGGACTAGCGGGAGGGCAGATACGCAGTATTTT. As protein: CASSPRTSGRADTQYF.